This is a list of T cell receptor beta chains from one sample in a study of CD8+ T cells in alopecia areata. The table came from immunoSEQ multiplex PCR; TCRdb's copy has only in-frame clones and leaves some out. Here the sample spans approximately 210,000 clones, 64% being singletons. Sequences were derived from CD4+ T cells sorted from blood, sampled at week 4, from a patient treated with tofacitinib. Source of these receptors: a human donor with alopecia areata. Each CDR3 is given with its conserved first and last residue. Fields, in order: V gene, J gene, clone size, D gene, CDR3 protein, CDR3 DNA. The D gene is left open where the match is weak. Clone size appears in some rows only: once, few, many, or a class for an expanded clone.

>TRBV29-1|TRBJ1-2|few|NA
CSVARDGNYGYTF
TGCAGCGTCGCCCGGGACGGCAACTATGGCTACACCTTC
>TRBV19|TRBJ1-6|NA|NA
CASWDGSSYNSPLHF
TGTGCCAGCTGGGACGGTAGCTCCTATAATTCACCCCTCCACTTT
>TRBV6-5|TRBJ1-1|NA|TRBD1
CASSYSGGGMTEAFF
TGTGCCAGCAGTTACTCAGGGGGCGGGATGACTGAAGCTTTCTTT
>TRBV7-3|TRBJ2-3|NA|TRBD2
CASSLGTSGPTDTQYF
TGTGCCAGCAGCTTAGGGACTAGCGGACCCACAGATACGCAGTATTTT
>TRBV14|TRBJ1-5|NA|NA
CASSRDGNQPQHF
TGTGCCAGCAGCCGGGACGGGAATCAGCCCCAGCATTTT
>TRBV10-3|TRBJ2-3|few|TRBD1
CAIRRTGLGDTQYF
TGTGCCATCAGGAGGACAGGACTGGGAGATACGCAGTATTTT
>TRBV25-1|TRBJ2-1|NA|TRBD2
CASSGVGTSGAYEQFF
TGTGCCAGCAGCGGGGTAGGGACTAGCGGGGCCTATGAGCAGTTCTTC
>TRBV7-2|TRBJ2-3|NA|TRBD2
CASSTGLVTDTQYF
TGTGCCAGCAGCACGGGACTAGTTACAGATACGCAGTATTTT
>TRBV2|TRBJ1-3|NA|TRBD1
CASSTAGQGVGNTIYF
TGTGCCAGCAGTACCGCGGGACAGGGAGTTGGAAACACCATATATTTT
>TRBV11-2|TRBJ1-2|few|TRBD1
CASSLAAGGVGTF
TGTGCCAGCAGCTTAGCGGCAGGGGGAGTGGGCACCTTC
>TRBV30|TRBJ1-4|NA|NA
CAWSVGRFGIDEKLFF
TGTGCCTGGAGTGTGGGGAGGTTTGGGATAGATGAAAAACTGTTTTTT
>TRBV7-2|TRBJ2-7|few|NA
CASSIQGTYEQYF
TGTGCCAGCAGCATTCAGGGTACCTACGAGCAGTACTTC
>TRBV30|TRBJ1-2|NA|NA
CAWRYSGDYGYTF
TGTGCCTGGAGATATTCGGGGGACTATGGCTACACCTTC
>TRBV7-2|TRBJ1-5|few|NA
CASSLSSGFNQPQHF
TGTGCCAGCAGCTTATCGAGCGGATTCAATCAGCCCCAGCATTTT
>TRBV27|TRBJ1-2|NA|NA
CASSLSGGGYGYTF
TGTGCCAGCAGTTTATCCGGGGGCGGGTATGGCTACACCTTC
>TRBV7-9|TRBJ2-3|NA|NA
CASSLFPVGTSRPDTQYF
TGTGCCAGCAGCTTATTCCCCGTGGGGACTTCCAGGCCAGATACGCAGTATTTT
>TRBV29-1|TRBJ1-6|NA|NA
CSARAGNSPLHF
TGCAGCGCCCGTGCGGGCAATTCACCCCTCCACTTT
>TRBV23-1|TRBJ1-1|NA|TRBD1
CASPGQENTEAFF
TGCGCCAGCCCCGGACAGGAGAACACTGAAGCTTTCTTT
>TRBV7-2|TRBJ2-5|NA|NA
CASSLVGSPGLGETQYF
TGTGCCAGCAGCTTAGTAGGTAGCCCCGGCCTTGGGGAGACCCAGTACTTC
>TRBV6-5|TRBJ2-2|NA|TRBD2
CASSQPSGGTGELFF
TGTGCCAGCAGTCAACCTAGCGGGGGGACCGGGGAGCTGTTTTTT
>TRBV10-1|TRBJ2-4|few|NA
CASSEPDRNIQYF
TGCGCCAGCAGTGAACCAGACAGGAACATTCAGTACTTC
>TRBV5-1|TRBJ2-3|NA|NA
CASSAPDTQYF
TGCGCCAGCAGCGCGCCAGATACGCAGTATTTT
>TRBV7-2|TRBJ1-2|NA|TRBD1
CASTQGSQGGYTF
TGTGCCAGCACACAGGGGTCTCAGGGTGGCTACACCTTC
>TRBV19|TRBJ2-1|NA|NA
CASRPLQHGANEQFF
TGTGCCAGTAGGCCCCTCCAACATGGGGCGAATGAGCAGTTCTTC
>TRBV11-2|TRBJ2-1|NA|NA
CASSLVNNEQFF
TGTGCCAGCAGCTTAGTAAACAATGAGCAGTTCTTC
>TRBV2|TRBJ2-5|NA|TRBD2
CASSEMTSGAGETQYF
TGTGCCAGCAGTGAAATGACTAGCGGGGCCGGGGAGACCCAGTACTTC
>TRBV28|TRBJ2-3|few|NA
CASSFDPGTQYF
TGTGCCAGCAGTTTCGATCCGGGTACGCAGTATTTT
>TRBV5-6|TRBJ2-2|NA|NA
CASSLKGANTGELFF
TGTGCCAGCAGCTTAAAGGGGGCGAACACCGGGGAGCTGTTTTTT
>TRBV29-1|TRBJ1-1|NA|TRBD1
CSVRARRDRGLGAFF
TGCAGCGTGAGGGCCCGTCGTGACAGGGGGCTTGGGGCTTTCTTT
>TRBV18|TRBJ2-5|NA|NA
CASSPPGAQETQYF
TGTGCCAGCTCACCTCCGGGGGCCCAAGAGACCCAGTACTTC
>TRBV11-2|TRBJ1-1|NA|NA
CASSLGGAGLNTEAFF
TGTGCCAGCAGCTTAGGAGGGGCAGGGCTGAACACTGAAGCTTTCTTT
>TRBV4-3|TRBJ1-4|once|NA
CASSQDRARSNEKLFF
TGCGCCAGCAGCCAAGATCGGGCCAGGTCTAATGAAAAACTGTTTTTT
>TRBV6-5|TRBJ2-1|NA|NA
CASSFGGGRSYNEQFF
TGTGCCAGCAGTTTCGGCGGGGGCCGCTCCTACAATGAGCAGTTCTTC
>TRBV2|TRBJ2-5|NA|TRBD2
CASSEQGLAQETQYF
TGTGCCAGCAGTGAACAGGGACTAGCTCAAGAGACCCAGTACTTC
>TRBV4-2|TRBJ2-7|NA|NA
CASSQALDVLVEQYF
TGTGCCAGCAGCCAAGCCTTGGATGTCCTGGTCGAGCAGTACTTC
>TRBV6-5|TRBJ1-1|NA|TRBD1
CASSAGTGVEAFF
TGTGCCAGCAGCGCCGGGACAGGGGTCGAAGCTTTCTTT
>TRBV5-8|TRBJ1-5|NA|NA
CASSLEQQPQHF
TGTGCCAGCAGCTTGGAGCAGCAGCCCCAGCATTTT
>TRBV4-3|TRBJ2-3|NA|TRBD2
CASSQVRTSPPDTQYF
TGCGCCAGCAGCCAAGTGAGGACTAGTCCCCCAGATACGCAGTATTTT
>TRBV20-1|TRBJ1-2|NA|NA
CSARDLDGYTF
TGCAGTGCCCGGGATTTGGATGGCTACACCTTC
>TRBV9|TRBJ2-2|NA|NA
CASSFGTPGPNTGELFF
TGTGCCAGCAGCTTCGGGACTCCCGGTCCGAACACCGGGGAGCTGTTTTTT
>TRBV11-1|TRBJ2-1|NA|TRBD2
CASSPLAGGTYNEQFF
TGTGCCAGCAGCCCCTTAGCGGGGGGGACATACAATGAGCAGTTCTTC
>TRBV5-1|TRBJ1-6|NA|NA
CASSPALEDSPLHF
TGCGCCAGCAGCCCGGCCTTGGAAGACTCACCCCTCCACTTT
>TRBV30|TRBJ2-4|NA|TRBD1
CAWSTSGQGRGEYF
TGTGCCTGGAGTACATCAGGACAGGGTAGGGGAGAGTACTTC
>TRBV7-2|TRBJ1-2|NA|TRBD1
CASRRPGTGGSGYTF
TGTGCCAGCAGGCGGCCCGGGACAGGGGGTAGTGGCTACACCTTC
>TRBV18|TRBJ2-4|few|NA
CASSPNRIQLRQNIQYF
TGTGCCAGCTCACCAAACAGAATACAGTTGCGGCAAAACATTCAGTACTTC
>TRBV15|TRBJ1-1|NA|TRBD1
CATELGQGGTEAFF
TGTGCCACAGAGTTAGGACAGGGAGGCACTGAAGCTTTCTTT
>TRBV11-2|TRBJ2-7|NA|NA
CASSLGGTVPVNEQYF
TGTGCCAGCAGCTTAGGCGGAACGGTCCCCGTGAACGAGCAGTACTTC
>TRBV6-5|TRBJ1-4|NA|NA
CASSYSIGESEKLFF
TGTGCCAGCAGTTACTCAATAGGGGAGAGTGAAAAACTGTTTTTT
>TRBV5-4|TRBJ2-1|NA|TRBD1
CASTVPGGRDNEQFF
TGTGCCAGCACTGTCCCAGGGGGCAGGGACAATGAGCAGTTCTTC
>TRBV7-9|TRBJ2-7|NA|NA
CASSRDGSHEQYF
TGTGCCAGCAGCCGGGACGGAAGTCACGAGCAGTACTTC
>TRBV30|TRBJ1-5|NA|TRBD1
CAWEPGGDQPQHF
TGTGCCTGGGAGCCAGGGGGTGATCAGCCCCAGCATTTT
>TRBV14|TRBJ2-3|NA|TRBD1
CATTGNRGLTDTQYF
TGTGCCACCACAGGGAACAGGGGTCTCACAGATACGCAGTATTTT
>TRBV30|TRBJ2-1|NA|TRBD2
CAWSFSGGVYNEQFF
TGTGCCTGGAGTTTTAGCGGGGGGGTCTACAATGAGCAGTTCTTC
>TRBV29-1|TRBJ2-4|NA|NA
CSVGGSGKNIQYF
TGCAGCGTGGGCGGAAGTGGGAAGAACATTCAGTACTTC
>TRBV5-1|TRBJ2-7|NA|NA
CASSQPDGYEQYF
TGCGCCAGCAGCCAACCCGACGGTTACGAGCAGTACTTC
>TRBV29-1|TRBJ2-5|NA|TRBD1
CSAKQGAETQYF
TGCAGCGCCAAACAGGGGGCGGAGACCCAGTACTTC
>TRBV6-4|TRBJ2-7|NA|NA
CASSVSPGTEQYF
TGTGCCAGCAGTGTTTCCCCAGGGACCGAGCAGTACTTC
>TRBV6-1|TRBJ1-2|few|TRBD1
CASSEYGTGAFYGYTF
TGTGCCAGCAGTGAATATGGGACAGGGGCGTTCTATGGCTACACCTTC
>TRBV21-1|TRBJ1-1|NA|NA
CASSKNFRPNTEAFF
TGTGCCAGCAGCAAGAATTTTCGTCCGAACACTGAAGCTTTCTTT
>TRBV6-5|TRBJ1-2|NA|TRBD1
CASSYSRTGGGYGYTF
TGTGCCAGCAGTTACTCGAGGACAGGGGGCGGCTATGGCTACACCTTC